This T cell receptor beta chain was obtained from a study of blood T cell repertoires in COVID-19 (dated by TCRdb to the early 2020s). Looking at the study overall: The collaborator samples originated in the United States, Italy and Spain and spanned the acute and convalescent phases of COVID-19. The material from the prospective study consisted of cDNA or gDNA derived from T cells, B-cell-depleted T cells, or PBMCs. Deeply sampled blood TCRbeta repertoires from subjects exposed to, actively infected with, or recovered from COVID-19 were included in the dataset. The repertoires were made available in a free public database intended to serve as a resource for research on the immune response to SARS-CoV-2. The samples were drawn from the first 160 participants of the ongoing ImmuneRACE study and from 1,254 subjects provided by 6 global collaborators. Nearly every sample came with metadata listing a de-identified subject ID, COVID-19 status, age in years and sex. Where available, HLA class I and class II types were obtained from metadata supplied by the sample provider rather than from assay-based typing. The research as a whole found: The quantity of clinical and demographic metadata differed by source and by participant and was supplied without curation.

Regarding this clone: Its cognate antigen has yet to be identified. The input lacks base qualities; no much larger clone sits a single base away.

Based on the germline V gene (reference sequence), the CDR1 and CDR2 sequences are LNHDA and SQIVND. The V and J ends are trimmed by 5 bases and 0 bases, leaving 11 bases between them. The CDR3 goes from the cysteine to the phenylalanine over 15 residues. Kept here is only the CDR3 DNA, which spans 45 bases and is read in frame from base 1. Collaborating institutions collected whole blood in K2EDTA tubes following their own protocols. Collaborator samples were shipped for TCRbeta analysis as frozen whole blood, isolated PBMCs, or DNA extracted from either sample type. TCRbeta CDR3 regions were amplified from genomic DNA by means of the immunoSEQ Assay, a bias-controlled multiplex PCR. The source study handled its data this way. Within the assay, amplification of reference gene primers was used to estimate how many nucleated cells each sample contained. To quantify the absolute abundance of each unique TCRbeta CDR3 rearrangement, sequence reads were collapsed and filtered. Productive Simpson clonality was computed per sample as the square root of Simpson's diversity index over productive rearrangements. What TCRdb holds here is the immuneACCESS table cut down to in-frame rearrangements. Part of the clones is not present; checked against another copy, under half of the missing clones reflect an unresolved V gene, and the others are unexplained. V, J and clone size reflect that table, while D and trimming were determined from the DNA. Across this sample there are some 220,000 clones, with around four fifths seen only once. In total, the top ten clones hold around 6.4% of the sample.

The material sequenced was peripheral blood. The sequence was obtained from a woman aged 60-70 years with active or convalescent COVID-19. The V and J segments used are TRBV19 and TRBJ2-1; the D gene is perhaps TRBD1, on 6 matching bases. The DNA sequence reads TGTGCCAGTAGTCGGACAGCATACTCCTACAATGAGCAGTTCTTC. Translated, this is CASSRTAYSYNEQFF.